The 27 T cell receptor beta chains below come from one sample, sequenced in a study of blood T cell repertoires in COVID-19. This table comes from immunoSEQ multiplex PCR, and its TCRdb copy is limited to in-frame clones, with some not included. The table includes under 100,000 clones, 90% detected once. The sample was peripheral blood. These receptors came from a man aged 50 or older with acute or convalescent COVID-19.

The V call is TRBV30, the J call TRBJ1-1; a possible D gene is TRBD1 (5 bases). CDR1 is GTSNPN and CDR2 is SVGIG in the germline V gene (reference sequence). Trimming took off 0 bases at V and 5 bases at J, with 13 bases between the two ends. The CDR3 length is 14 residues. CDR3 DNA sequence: TGTGCCTGGAGTGTCCGGGGGAGACAGACTGAAGCTTTCTTT. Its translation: CAWSVRGRQTEAFF.

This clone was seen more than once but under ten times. The CDR3 reads CASSVSGTGNYEQYF. As DNA, the CDR3 is TGTGCCAGCAGCGTTTCGGGGACAGGGAACTACGAGCAGTACTTC. V and J are TRBV9 and TRBJ2-7; 9 bases align to TRBD1. CDR1 SGDLS and CDR2 YYNGEE come from the germline V gene. The junction had 6 bases not matched to a gene; V was cut back by 2 bases and J by 3 bases. CDR3 length equals 15 residues.

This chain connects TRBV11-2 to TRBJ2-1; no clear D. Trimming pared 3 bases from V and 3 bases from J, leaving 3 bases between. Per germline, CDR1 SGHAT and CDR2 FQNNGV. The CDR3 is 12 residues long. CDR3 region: CASSFRYNEQFF. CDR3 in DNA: TGTGCCAGCAGCTTTCGCTACAATGAGCAGTTCTTC.

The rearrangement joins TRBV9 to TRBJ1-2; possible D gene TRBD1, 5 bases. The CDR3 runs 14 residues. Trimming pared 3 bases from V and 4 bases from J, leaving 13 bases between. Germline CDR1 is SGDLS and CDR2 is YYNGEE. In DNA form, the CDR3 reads TGTGCCAGCAGCGGGGTGGGGCGGAGCTATGGCTACACCTTC. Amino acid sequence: CASSGVGRSYGYTF.

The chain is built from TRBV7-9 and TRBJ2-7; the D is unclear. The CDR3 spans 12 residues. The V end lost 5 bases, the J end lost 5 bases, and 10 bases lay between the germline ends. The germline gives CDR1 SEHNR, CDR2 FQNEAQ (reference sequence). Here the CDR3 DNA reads TGTGCCAGCAGCCCCCTCCGGGACGAGCAGTACTTC. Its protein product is CASSPLRDEQYF.

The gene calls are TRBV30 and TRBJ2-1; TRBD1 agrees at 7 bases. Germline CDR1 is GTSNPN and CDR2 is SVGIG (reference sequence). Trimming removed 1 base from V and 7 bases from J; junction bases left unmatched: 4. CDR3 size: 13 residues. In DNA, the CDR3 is TGTGCCTGGAGTGGACAGGGCCCAAATGAGCAGTTCTTC. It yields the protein CAWSGQGPNEQFF. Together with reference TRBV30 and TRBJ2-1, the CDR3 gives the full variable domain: SQTIHQWPATLVQPVGSPLSLECTVEGTSNPNLYWYRQAAGRGLQLLFYSVGIGQISSEVPQNLSASRPQDRQFILSSKKLLLSDSGFYLCAWSGQGPNEQFFGPGTRLTVL.

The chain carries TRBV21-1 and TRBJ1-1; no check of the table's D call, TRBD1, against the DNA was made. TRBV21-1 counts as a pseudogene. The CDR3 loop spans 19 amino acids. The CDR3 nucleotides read TGTGCCAGCAGCAACAGGCCTAAATACAAAGGGACAATGAACACTGAAGCTTTCTTT. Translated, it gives CASSNRPKYKGTMNTEAFF.

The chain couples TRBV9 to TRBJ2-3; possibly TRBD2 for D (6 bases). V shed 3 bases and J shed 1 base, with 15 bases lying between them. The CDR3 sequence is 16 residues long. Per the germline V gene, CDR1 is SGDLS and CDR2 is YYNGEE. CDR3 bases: TGTGCCAGCAGCGCCTACGGGAGAGGCGGCACAGATACGCAGTATTTT. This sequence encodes CASSAYGRGGTDTQYF.

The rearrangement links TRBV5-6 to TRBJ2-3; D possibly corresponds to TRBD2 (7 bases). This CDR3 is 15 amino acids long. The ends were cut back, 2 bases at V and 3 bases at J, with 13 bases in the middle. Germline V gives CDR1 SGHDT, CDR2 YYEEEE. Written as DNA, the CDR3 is TGTGCCAGCAGCTTACGGGGGGCCTGGACAGATACGCAGTATTTT. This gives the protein CASSLRGAWTDTQYF.

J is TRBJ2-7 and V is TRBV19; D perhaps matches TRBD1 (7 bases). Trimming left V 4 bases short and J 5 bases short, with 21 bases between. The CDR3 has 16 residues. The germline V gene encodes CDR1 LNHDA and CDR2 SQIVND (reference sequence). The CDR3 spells CASSRGLTGRIDEQYF. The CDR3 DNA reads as TGTGCCAGTAGTAGGGGTTTGACAGGGAGGATCGACGAGCAGTACTTC. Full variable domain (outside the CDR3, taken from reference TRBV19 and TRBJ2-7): DGGITQSPKYLFRKEGQNVTLSCEQNLNHDAMYWYRQDPGQGLRLIYYSQIVNDFQKGDIAEGYSVSREKKESFPLTVTSAQKNPTAFYLCASSRGLTGRIDEQYFGPGTRLTVT.

The CDR3 loop is CATSEQGYEQFF. The CDR3 nucleotides read TGTGCCACCAGTGAGCAGGGGTATGAGCAGTTCTTC. V gene TRBV24-1 combines with J gene TRBJ2-1; possible D gene TRBD1, 6 bases. There are 12 residues in the CDR3. Germline V lookup: CDR1 KGHDR, CDR2 SFDVKD. V was trimmed by 4 bases and J by 8 bases, leaving 8 bases between them.

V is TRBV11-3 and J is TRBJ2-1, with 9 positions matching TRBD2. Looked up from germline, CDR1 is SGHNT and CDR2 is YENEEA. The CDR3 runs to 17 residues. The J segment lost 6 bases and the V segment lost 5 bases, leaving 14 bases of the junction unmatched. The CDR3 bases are TGTGCCAGCAGCAAAGATAGCGGGAGTAAGGTAGTCAATGAGCAGTTCTTC. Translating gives CASSKDSGSKVVNEQFF.

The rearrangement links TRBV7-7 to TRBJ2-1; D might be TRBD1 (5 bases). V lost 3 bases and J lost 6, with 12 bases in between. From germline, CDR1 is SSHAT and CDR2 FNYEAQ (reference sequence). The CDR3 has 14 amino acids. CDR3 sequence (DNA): TGTGCCAGCAGCTTGGCAGGGCTCCCCAATGAGCAGTTCTTC. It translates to CASSLAGLPNEQFF.

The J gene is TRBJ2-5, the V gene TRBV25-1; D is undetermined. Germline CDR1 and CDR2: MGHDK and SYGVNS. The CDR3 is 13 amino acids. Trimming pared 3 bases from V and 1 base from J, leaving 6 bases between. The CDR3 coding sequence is TGTGCCAGCAGTGACGAGTTCCAAGAGACCCAGTACTTC. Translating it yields CASSDEFQETQYF.

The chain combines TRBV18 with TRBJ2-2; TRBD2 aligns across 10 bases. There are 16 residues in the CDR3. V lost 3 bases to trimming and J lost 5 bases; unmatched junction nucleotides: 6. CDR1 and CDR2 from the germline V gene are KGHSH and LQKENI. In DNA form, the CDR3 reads TGTGCCAGCTCACCTGGGACTAGCGTATTAACCGGGGAGCTGTTTTTT. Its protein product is CASSPGTSVLTGELFF.

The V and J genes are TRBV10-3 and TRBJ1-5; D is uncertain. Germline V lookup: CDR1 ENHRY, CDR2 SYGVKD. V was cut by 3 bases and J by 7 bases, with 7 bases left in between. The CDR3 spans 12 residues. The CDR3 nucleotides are TGTGCCATCAGTGATTCCGGGCAGCCCCAGCATTTT. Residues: CAISDSGQPQHF.

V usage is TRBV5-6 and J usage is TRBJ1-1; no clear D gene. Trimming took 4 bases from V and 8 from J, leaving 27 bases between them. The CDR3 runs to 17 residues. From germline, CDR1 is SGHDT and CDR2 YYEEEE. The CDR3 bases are TGTGCCAGCAGCCCCGACCTGAAGCAGTTCGGCTGGAGAGAAGCTTTCTTT. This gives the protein CASSPDLKQFGWREAFF.

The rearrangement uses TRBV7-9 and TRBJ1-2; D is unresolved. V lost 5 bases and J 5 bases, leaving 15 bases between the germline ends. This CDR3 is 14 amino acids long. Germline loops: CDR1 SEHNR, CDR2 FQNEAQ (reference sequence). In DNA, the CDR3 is TGTGCCAGCAGCACTACCCTAGGCGAGTATGGCTACACCTTC. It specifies CASSTTLGEYGYTF.

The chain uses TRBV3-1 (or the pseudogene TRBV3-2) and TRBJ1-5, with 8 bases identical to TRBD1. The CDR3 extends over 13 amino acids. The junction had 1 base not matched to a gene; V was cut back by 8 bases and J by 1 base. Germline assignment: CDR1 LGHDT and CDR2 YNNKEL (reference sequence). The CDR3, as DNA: TGTGCCAGCGGGGACAGGAGCAATCAGCCCCAGCATTTT. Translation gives CASGDRSNQPQHF.

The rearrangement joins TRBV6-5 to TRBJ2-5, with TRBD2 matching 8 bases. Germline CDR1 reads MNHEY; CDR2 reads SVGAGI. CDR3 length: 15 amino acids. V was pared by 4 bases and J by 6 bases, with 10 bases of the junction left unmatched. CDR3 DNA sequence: TGTGCCAGCAGTTGGAAGGGACTAGTGGGTCAGACCCAGTACTTC. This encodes CASSWKGLVGQTQYF.

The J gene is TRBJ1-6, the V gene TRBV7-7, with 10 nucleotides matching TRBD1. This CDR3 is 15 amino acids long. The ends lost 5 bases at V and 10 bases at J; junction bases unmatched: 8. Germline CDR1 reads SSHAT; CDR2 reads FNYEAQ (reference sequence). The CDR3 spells CASSIRQGARSPLHF. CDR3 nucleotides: TGTGCCAGCAGCATAAGACAGGGGGCTAGGTCACCCCTCCACTTT.

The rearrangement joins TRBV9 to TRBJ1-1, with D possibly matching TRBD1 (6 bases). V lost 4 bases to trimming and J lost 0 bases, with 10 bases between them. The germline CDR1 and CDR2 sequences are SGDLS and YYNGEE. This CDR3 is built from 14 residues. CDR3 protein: CASSTTGLNTEAFF. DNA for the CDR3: TGTGCCAGCAGCACGACAGGTTTGAACACTGAAGCTTTCTTT.

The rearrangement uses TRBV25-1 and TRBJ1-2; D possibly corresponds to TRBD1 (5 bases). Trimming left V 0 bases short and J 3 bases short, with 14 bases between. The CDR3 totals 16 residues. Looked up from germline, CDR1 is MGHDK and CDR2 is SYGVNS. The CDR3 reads CASSEYGRGSDYGYTF. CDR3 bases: TGTGCCAGCAGTGAATATGGTCGGGGGTCGGACTATGGCTACACCTTC.

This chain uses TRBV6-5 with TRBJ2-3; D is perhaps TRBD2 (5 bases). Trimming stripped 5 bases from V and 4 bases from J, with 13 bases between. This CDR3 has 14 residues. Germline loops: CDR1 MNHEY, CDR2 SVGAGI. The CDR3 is CASSRGQIADTQYF. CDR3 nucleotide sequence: TGTGCCAGCAGTCGCGGGCAGATCGCAGATACGCAGTATTTT.

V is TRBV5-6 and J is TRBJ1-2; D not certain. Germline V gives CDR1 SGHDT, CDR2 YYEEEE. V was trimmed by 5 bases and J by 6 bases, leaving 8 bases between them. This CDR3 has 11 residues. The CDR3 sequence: CASRLLDGYTF. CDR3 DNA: TGTGCCAGCAGATTACTAGATGGCTACACCTTC.

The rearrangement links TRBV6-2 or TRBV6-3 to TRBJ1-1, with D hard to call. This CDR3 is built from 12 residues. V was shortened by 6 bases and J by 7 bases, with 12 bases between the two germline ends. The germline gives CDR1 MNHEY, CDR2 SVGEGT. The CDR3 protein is CASSLLSGEAFF. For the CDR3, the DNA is TGTGCCAGCAGCCTTCTCAGCGGTGAAGCTTTCTTT.

The CDR3 nucleotides are TGCGCCAGCAGCTTGCAGGGACGGGAGTTGACTGAAGCTTTCTTT. Its translation: CASSLQGRELTEAFF. This chain uses TRBV5-1 with TRBJ1-1, with D maybe TRBD1 (5 bases). The CDR3 extends over 15 amino acids. CDR1 is SGHRS and CDR2 is YFSETQ in the germline V gene. The V and J ends lost 1 base and 5 bases respectively, with 15 bases between them.